One T cell receptor beta chain is described in this entry. The sample belongs to a study of long-term antiretroviral therapy in people with HIV. The run of the v3.0 immunoSEQ assay was at survey level. The data were produced by immunoSEQ multiplex PCR, yet TCRdb's version contains in-frame clones alone and is incomplete. The table has 13,000 to 15,000 clones, 80% seen once. Sequencing used unsorted PBMCs, obtained 3.2 years before starting antiretroviral therapy. The TCR comes from a man in his forties with HIV.

CDR3: CASDSSNTGELFF. The CDR3 nucleotides read TGTGCCAGCGACAGTTCGAACACCGGGGAGCTGTTTTTT. V is TRBV19 and J is TRBJ2-2; D may be TRBD1 (5 bases). The CDR3 contains 13 residues. Germline V CDR1 and CDR2: LNHDA, SQIVND (reference sequence). V lost 9 bases and J 0 bases, leaving 8 bases between the germline ends.